This paragraph covers one T cell receptor beta chain sequence. Authors' methods: Cell counts per sample came from amplifying reference gene primers. Sequencing was performed with immunoSEQ multiplex PCR; in TCRdb, only in-frame clones are kept and a portion is missing. V, J and clone size reflect that table, while D and trimming were determined from the DNA. The sample contains 300,000 or so clones, around 87% of which appear only once. These data are taken from a study of blood T cell repertoires in COVID-19. Turning to the study itself: Samples representing acute and convalescent COVID-19 were sourced from the United States, Italy and Spain. Nucleic acid was either cDNA or gDNA, and it came from T cells, B-cell-depleted T cells, or PBMCs.

This CDR3 region has 15 residues. The V gene's germline CDR1 is SGHRS and CDR2 YFSETQ. The junction had 10 bases not matched to a gene; V was cut back by 3 bases and J by 7 bases. The origin of this receptor is a middle-aged woman who had recovered from COVID-19. Material for sequencing was peripheral blood. The chain links TRBV5-1 to TRBJ2-7; 10 bases agree with TRBD1. CDR3: CASSSRDRGRGEQYF. CDR3 bases: TGCGCCAGCAGCTCCCGGGACAGGGGTAGAGGAGAGCAGTACTTC.